The TCR beta chain under discussion was sequenced for a study of T cells in Graves' hyperthyroidism and ophthalmopathy. The overall study: Upon initial diagnosis and before any treatment, peripheral blood was collected.

There are a few counts of this clonotype. Germline V gene lookup returns CDR1 DFQATT and CDR2 SNEGSKA (reference sequence). CDR3 length equals 12 residues. V shed 1 base and J shed 0 bases, with 3 bases lying between them. For Graves' hyperthyroidism to be stable, ophthalmopathy could not progress within 18 months. The PBMCs were taken from approximately 11 ml of fresh peripheral blood. Researchers amplified the TCR beta CDR3 regions from RNA transcripts. Primed by the HTBI set, a first-round RT-PCR was run on the TCR CDR3. Using its own MiXCR run on the multiplex PCR reads, TCRdb lists one record per CDR3 protein. The data hold over 200,000 distinct CDR3 sequences, with approximately 17% observed a single time.

This sequence originates from a man aged 50-59 years with Graves' hyperthyroidism. Sequenced input: blood. V usage is TRBV20-1 and J usage is TRBJ1-2; D unresolved. Here the CDR3 reads CSARAANYGYTF. The CDR3 nucleotides are TGCAGTGCTAGAGCAGCTAACTATGGCTACACCTTC.